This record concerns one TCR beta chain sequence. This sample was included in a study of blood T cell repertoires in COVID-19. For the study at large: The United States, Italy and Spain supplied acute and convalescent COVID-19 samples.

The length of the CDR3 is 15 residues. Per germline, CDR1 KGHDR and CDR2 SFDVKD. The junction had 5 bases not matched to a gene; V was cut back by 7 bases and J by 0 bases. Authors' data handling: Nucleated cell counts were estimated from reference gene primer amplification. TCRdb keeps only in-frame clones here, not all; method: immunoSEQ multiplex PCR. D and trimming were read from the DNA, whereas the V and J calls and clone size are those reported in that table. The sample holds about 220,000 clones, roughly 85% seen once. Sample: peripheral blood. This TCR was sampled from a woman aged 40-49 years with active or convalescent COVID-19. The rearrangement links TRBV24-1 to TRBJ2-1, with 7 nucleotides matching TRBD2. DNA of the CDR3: TGTGCCACCAGGGCCGGCGGGAGCTCCTACAATGAGCAGTTCTTC. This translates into CATRAGGSSYNEQFF.